This T cell receptor (beta chain) emerged from a study of blood T cell repertoires in COVID-19. Study information: Both acute and convalescent COVID-19 samples were obtained from the United States, Italy and Spain. The analysed material was cDNA or gDNA that came from T cells, B-cell-depleted T cells, or PBMCs.

In the source study's methods: Amplification of reference gene primers provided the estimated nucleated cell counts. Repertoires were generated with immunoSEQ multiplex PCR, while TCRdb's copy carries only in-frame clones and drops some. V and J calls and clone size are given by that table; D and trimming were obtained from the DNA. This table holds some 220,000 clones, 80% found once. Germline V gene data show CDR1 as SGHTA and CDR2 as FQGNSA. This CDR3 is 14 amino acids long. Trimming left V 5 bases short and J 0 bases short, with 10 bases between. Sequenced input: peripheral blood. This rearrangement joins TRBV7-2 to TRBJ2-5, with TRBD1 as a possible D gene (6 bases). The sequence derives from a human donor in a cohort sampled during active COVID-19. The CDR3 DNA is TGTGCCAGCAGCCTGGACAGCCACCAAGAGACCCAGTACTTC. It specifies CASSLDSHQETQYF.